Shown below are 17 T cell receptor beta chains from a single sample sequenced in a study of Ad26.COV2.S vaccination and SARS-CoV-2 variants. Clones were read by immunoSEQ multiplex PCR, and TCRdb kept only the in-frame ones, dropping some. The sample lists some 340,000 clones, approximately 86% occurring once. Treatment given: roughly 20 received Ad26.COV2.S at low or high dose, single or two shots; five or six received placebo; per-sample allocation not given. Day 63 following the first vaccine or placebo injection was when the samples were taken. The material was peripheral blood, obtained in a trial of Ad26.COV2.S vaccine versus placebo. These receptors came from a person between 18 and 60 years old who received the Ad26.COV2.S COVID-19 vaccine or a placebo.

V is TRBV11-2 and J is TRBJ1-3; D unresolved. Germline loops: CDR1 SGHAT, CDR2 FQNNGV. V gave up 5 bases and J gave up 1 base, with 12 bases separating them. The CDR3 loop spans 15 amino acids. CDR3 in DNA: TGTGCCAGCAGCCCCGTGGCCCATTCTGGAAACACCATATATTTT. It yields the protein CASSPVAHSGNTIYF.

About this clone: Its ends do not fully match the called genes, so a read error is possible. V gene TRBV7-9 combines with J gene TRBJ1-2; no reliable D call. Germline loops: CDR1 SEHNR, CDR2 FQNEAQ (reference sequence). The CDR3 runs 17 residues. In nucleotides, the CDR3 is TGTGCCAGCAGCCTAGCAAGGACGGCGGGCCTCCCCTATGGCTACACCTTC. As protein: CASSLARTAGLPYGYTF. The full variable domain, completed using reference TRBV7-9 and TRBJ1-2, is DTGVSQNPRHKITKRGQNVTFRCDPISEHNRLYWYRQTLGQGPEFLTYFQNEAQLEKSRLLSDRFSAERPKGSFSTLEIQRTEQGDSAMYLCASSLARTAGLPYGYTFGSGTRLTVV.

This clone has only a few counts. V usage is TRBV2 and J usage is TRBJ1-2; 11 positions agree with TRBD1. This CDR3 has 13 amino acids. The trim removed 4 bases at V and 5 bases at J, leaving 0 bases unmatched. CDR1 is SNHLY and CDR2 is FYNNEI in the germline V gene. CDR3 coding DNA: TGTGCCAGCAGTGGGGACAGGGGGTATGGCTACACCTTC. Translated, it gives CASSGDRGYGYTF.

This rearrangement joins TRBV7-9 to TRBJ2-5; no clear D. This CDR3 comprises 12 residues. The V gene lost 4 bases and the J gene lost 4 bases, with 7 bases spanning the gap. Per germline, CDR1 SEHNR and CDR2 FQNEAQ (reference sequence). The CDR3 sequence: CASSYPGETQYF. The CDR3 nucleotides read TGTGCCAGCAGCTACCCAGGAGAGACCCAGTACTTC.

This clone showed up many times. J is TRBJ2-2 and V is TRBV10-3; 7 bases match TRBD1. The CDR3 is 14 residues long. V lost 4 bases to trimming and J lost 7 bases; unmatched junction nucleotides: 6. Germline assignment: CDR1 ENHRY and CDR2 SYGVKD. CDR3 protein: CAISVKGAGGELFF. In nucleotides, the CDR3 is TGTGCCATCAGTGTAAAGGGGGCTGGCGGGGAGCTGTTTTTT.

This rearrangement joins TRBV28 to TRBJ1-2; D remains unclear. CDR3 length: 17 amino acids. Germline V CDR1 and CDR2: MDHEN, SYDVKM. Trimming took off 2 bases at V and 0 bases at J, with 16 bases between the two ends. The CDR3 here is CASSLLGRRKANYGYTF. CDR3 nucleotides: TGTGCCAGCAGTTTACTAGGAAGGAGGAAAGCTAACTATGGCTACACCTTC.

The chain is built from TRBV19 and TRBJ2-7, with TRBD2 matching over 12 bases. V shed 10 bases and J 4 bases; nucleotides not matched to a gene: 11. Germline-derived CDR1 and CDR2 are LNHDA and SQIVND (reference sequence). The CDR3 runs to 15 residues. CDR3 in DNA: TGTGCCACATCTACTAGCGGGGGGCCCCGGTACGAGCAGTACTTC. Residues: CATSTSGGPRYEQYF.

The gene calls are TRBV6-5 and TRBJ2-7; maybe TRBD1 (5 bases). Germline V gives CDR1 MNHEY, CDR2 SVGAGI. V shed 6 bases and J shed 6 bases, with 12 bases lying between them. The CDR3 loop spans 12 amino acids. The CDR3 loop is CASSRTQGEQYF. CDR3 sequence (DNA): TGTGCCAGCAGCAGAACTCAGGGCGAGCAGTACTTC.

This clone was counted once. This sequence joins TRBV6-5 and TRBJ1-2; D unresolved. V shed 0 bases and J shed 8 bases, with 13 bases lying between them. Germline values: CDR1 MNHEY, CDR2 SVGAGI. This CDR3 region has 14 residues. The chain's CDR3 is CASSYSAFSWGYTF. The CDR3, as DNA: TGTGCCAGCAGTTACTCGGCGTTCTCCTGGGGCTACACCTTC.

This clone was recorded once. This sequence joins TRBV6-1 and TRBJ1-2, with D perhaps matching TRBD1 (6 bases). Germline V CDR1 and CDR2: MNHNS, SASEGT. The CDR3 extends over 18 amino acids. V was trimmed by 2 bases and J by 8 bases, leaving 27 bases between them. Here the CDR3 DNA reads TGTGCCAGCAGTGAATACTCTGGTGGGGGGCATTCGGGGAAGGGCTACACCTTC. It is translated as CASSEYSGGGHSGKGYTF.

This chain's CDR3 is CASSRPGQGATGELFF. Written as DNA, the CDR3 is TGTGCCAGCAGCCGTCCGGGACAGGGGGCCACCGGGGAGCTGTTTTTT. This chain uses TRBV3-1 (or the pseudogene TRBV3-2) with TRBJ2-2; 12 bases match TRBD1. V trimming: 4 bases; J trimming: 4 bases; junction bases outside the gene matches: 4. The CDR3 has 16 residues. Germline CDR1 is LGHDT and CDR2 is YNNKEL (reference sequence).

The chain employs TRBV5-6 and TRBJ2-7, with D perhaps matching TRBD1 (6 bases). This CDR3 has 19 amino acids. CDR1 is SGHDT, CDR2 YYEEEE, per germline. V dropped 4 bases and J dropped 2 bases, with 28 bases sitting between them. CDR3: CASSIGQMPMPYATYEQYF. For the CDR3, the DNA is TGTGCCAGCAGCATCGGACAGATGCCCATGCCTTATGCAACCTACGAGCAGTACTTC. Drawing the rest from reference TRBV5-6 and TRBJ2-7, the complete variable domain is DAGVTQSPTHLIKTRGQQVTLRCSPKSGHDTVSWYQQALGQGPQFIFQYYEEEERQRGNFPDRFSGHQFPNYSSELNVNALLLGDSALYLCASSIGQMPMPYATYEQYFGPGTRLTVT.

This clone came up once. The chain joins TRBV5-6 to TRBJ1-2; a possible D gene is TRBD1 (6 bases). The CDR3 sequence is 16 residues long. V was trimmed by 2 bases and J by 6 bases, leaving 20 bases between them. Germline V gene data show CDR1 as SGHDT and CDR2 as YYEEEE. CDR3 in amino acids: CASSLFDRDTLNGYTF. As DNA, the CDR3 is TGTGCCAGCAGCTTATTCGATCGGGACACATTAAATGGCTACACCTTC.

The rearrangement uses TRBV12-3 or TRBV12-4 and TRBJ1-1; 9 positions match TRBD1. The CDR3 length is 13 residues. Trimming at V came to 6 bases and at J to 6 bases, leaving 5 bases not matched to a gene. The CDR3 nucleotides read TGTGCCAGCAGGTGGACAGGGGAAGCTGAAGCTTTCTTT. Amino acids: CASRWTGEAEAFF.

In its sample, this clone was seen a few times. The gene calls are TRBV28 and TRBJ1-1, with D uncertain. This CDR3 contains 11 residues. Germline V CDR1 and CDR2: MDHEN, SYDVKM. Trimming cost V 3 bases and J 7 bases, with 6 bases left between them. The DNA for the CDR3 is TGTGCCAGCAGTTTTTATAGTGAAGCTTTCTTT. This gives the protein CASSFYSEAFF.

The chain combines TRBV11-3 with TRBJ2-7, with D uncertain. The CDR3 has 15 amino acids. CDR1 and CDR2 from the germline V gene are SGHNT and YENEEA. The germline V and J ends were trimmed by 5 bases and 0 bases, with 14 bases remaining between them. CDR3 loop: CASSRRTGSSYEQYF. CDR3 bases: TGTGCCAGCAGCCGACGGACGGGTAGCTCCTACGAGCAGTACTTC. Using reference TRBV11-3 and TRBJ2-7 for the parts outside the CDR3, the full variable domain is EAGVVQSPRYKIIEKKQPVAFWCNPISGHNTLYWYLQNLGQGPELLIRYENEEAVDDSQLPKDRFSAERLKGVDSTLKIQPAELGDSAVYLCASSRRTGSSYEQYFGPGTRLTVT.

This sequence joins TRBV10-3 and TRBJ1-1; a possible D gene is TRBD1 (5 bases). The CDR3 length is 11 residues. Per the germline V gene, CDR1 is ENHRY and CDR2 is SYGVKD. V lost 4 bases and J 12 bases, leaving 12 bases between the germline ends. In DNA, the CDR3 is TGTGCCATCAGTGGGGGGGAGAGGCCTTTCTTT. Its translation is CAISGGERPFF.